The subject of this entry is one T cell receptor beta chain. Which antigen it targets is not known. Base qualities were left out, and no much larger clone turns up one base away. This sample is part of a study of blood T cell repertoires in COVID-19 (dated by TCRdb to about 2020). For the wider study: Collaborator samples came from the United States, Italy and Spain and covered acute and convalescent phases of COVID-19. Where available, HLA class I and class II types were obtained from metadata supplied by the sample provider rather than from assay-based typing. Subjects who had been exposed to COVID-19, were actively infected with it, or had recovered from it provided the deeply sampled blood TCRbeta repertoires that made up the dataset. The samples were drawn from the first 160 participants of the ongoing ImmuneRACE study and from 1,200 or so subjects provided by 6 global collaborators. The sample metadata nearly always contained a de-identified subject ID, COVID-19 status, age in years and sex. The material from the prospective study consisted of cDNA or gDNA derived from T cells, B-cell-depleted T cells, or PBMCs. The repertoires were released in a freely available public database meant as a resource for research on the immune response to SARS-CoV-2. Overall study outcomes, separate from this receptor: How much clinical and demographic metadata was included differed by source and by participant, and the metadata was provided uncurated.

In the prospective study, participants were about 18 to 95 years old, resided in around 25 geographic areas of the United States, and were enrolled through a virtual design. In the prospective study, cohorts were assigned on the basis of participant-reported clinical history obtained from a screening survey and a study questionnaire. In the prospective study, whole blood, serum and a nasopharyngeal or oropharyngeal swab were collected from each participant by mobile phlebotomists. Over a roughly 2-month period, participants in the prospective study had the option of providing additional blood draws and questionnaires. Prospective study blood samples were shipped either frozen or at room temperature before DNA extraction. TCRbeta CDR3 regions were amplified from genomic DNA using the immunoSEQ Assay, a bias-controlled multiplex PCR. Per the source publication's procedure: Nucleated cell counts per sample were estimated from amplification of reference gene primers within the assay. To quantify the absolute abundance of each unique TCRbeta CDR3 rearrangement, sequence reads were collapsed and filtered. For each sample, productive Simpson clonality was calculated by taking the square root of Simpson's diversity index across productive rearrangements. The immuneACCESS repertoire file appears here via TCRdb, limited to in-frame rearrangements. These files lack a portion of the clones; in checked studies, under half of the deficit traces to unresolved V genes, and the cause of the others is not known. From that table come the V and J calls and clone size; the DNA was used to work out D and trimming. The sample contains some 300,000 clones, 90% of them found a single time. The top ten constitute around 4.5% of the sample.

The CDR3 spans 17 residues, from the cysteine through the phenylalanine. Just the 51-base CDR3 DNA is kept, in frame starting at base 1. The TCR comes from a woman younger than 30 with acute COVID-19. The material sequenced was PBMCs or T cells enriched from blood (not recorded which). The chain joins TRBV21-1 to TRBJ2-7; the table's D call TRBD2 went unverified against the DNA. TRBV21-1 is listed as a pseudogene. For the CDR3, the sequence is CASSKDFWSGLTYEQYF. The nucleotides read TGTGCCAGCAGCAAAGATTTCTGGAGCGGACTCACCTACGAGCAGTACTTC.